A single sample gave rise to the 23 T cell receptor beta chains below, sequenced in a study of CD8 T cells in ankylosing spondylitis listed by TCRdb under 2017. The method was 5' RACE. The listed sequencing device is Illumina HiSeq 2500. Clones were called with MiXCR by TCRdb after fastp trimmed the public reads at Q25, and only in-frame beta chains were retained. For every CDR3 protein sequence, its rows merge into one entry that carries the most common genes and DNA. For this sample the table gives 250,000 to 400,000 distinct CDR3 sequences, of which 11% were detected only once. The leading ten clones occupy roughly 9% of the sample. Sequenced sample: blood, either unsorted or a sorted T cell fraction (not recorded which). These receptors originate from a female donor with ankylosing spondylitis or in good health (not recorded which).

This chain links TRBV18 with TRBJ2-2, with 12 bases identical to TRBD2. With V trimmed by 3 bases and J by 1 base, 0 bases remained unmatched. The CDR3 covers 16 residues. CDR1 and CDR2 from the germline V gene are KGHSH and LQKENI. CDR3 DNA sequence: TGTGCCAGCTCACCGGGACTAGCGGGGAACACCGGGGAGCTGTTTTTT. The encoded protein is CASSPGLAGNTGELFF.

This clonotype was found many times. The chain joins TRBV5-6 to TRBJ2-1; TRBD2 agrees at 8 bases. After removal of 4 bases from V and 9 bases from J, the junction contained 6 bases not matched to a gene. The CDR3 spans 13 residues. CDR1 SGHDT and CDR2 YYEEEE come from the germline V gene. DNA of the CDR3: TGTGCCAGCAGCCCCACTAGCGGCCTTGAGCAGTTCTTC. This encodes CASSPTSGLEQFF.

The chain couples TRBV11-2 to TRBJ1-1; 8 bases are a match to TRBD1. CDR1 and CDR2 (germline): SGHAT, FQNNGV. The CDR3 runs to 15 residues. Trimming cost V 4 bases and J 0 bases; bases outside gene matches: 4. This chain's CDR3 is CASSSRDRMNTEAFF. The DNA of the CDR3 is TGTGCCAGCAGCTCGAGGGACAGGATGAACACTGAAGCTTTCTTT.

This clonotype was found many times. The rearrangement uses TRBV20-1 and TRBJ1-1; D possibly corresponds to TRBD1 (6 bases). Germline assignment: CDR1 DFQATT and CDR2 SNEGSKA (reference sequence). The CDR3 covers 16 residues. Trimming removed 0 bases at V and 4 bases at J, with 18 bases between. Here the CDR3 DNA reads TGCAGTGCTAGAGATTCATTGGGGGGCGCCGGCACTGAAGCTTTCTTT. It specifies CSARDSLGGAGTEAFF.

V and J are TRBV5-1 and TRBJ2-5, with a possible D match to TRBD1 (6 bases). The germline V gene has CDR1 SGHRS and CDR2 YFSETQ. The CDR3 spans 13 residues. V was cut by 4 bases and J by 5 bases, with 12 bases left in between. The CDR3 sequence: CASSGGSVETQYF. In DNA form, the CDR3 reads TGCGCCAGCAGCGGGGGCAGTGTTGAGACCCAGTACTTC.

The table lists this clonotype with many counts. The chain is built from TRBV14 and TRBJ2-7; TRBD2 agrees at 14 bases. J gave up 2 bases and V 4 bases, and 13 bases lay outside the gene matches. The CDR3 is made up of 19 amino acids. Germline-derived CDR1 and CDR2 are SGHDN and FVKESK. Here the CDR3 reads CASSPLRGLAGGVAYEQYF. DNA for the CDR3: TGTGCCAGCAGCCCACTGCGTGGACTAGCGGGAGGCGTCGCCTACGAGCAGTACTTC. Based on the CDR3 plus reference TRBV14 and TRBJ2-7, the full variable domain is EAGVTQFPSHSVIEKGQTVTLRCDPISGHDNLYWYRRVMGKEIKFLLHFVKESKQDESGMPNNRFLAERTGGTYSTLKVQPAELEDSGVYFCASSPLRGLAGGVAYEQYFGPGTRLTVT.

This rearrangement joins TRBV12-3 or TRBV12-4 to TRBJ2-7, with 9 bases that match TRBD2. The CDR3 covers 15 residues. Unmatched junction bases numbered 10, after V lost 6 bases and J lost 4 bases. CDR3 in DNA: TGTGCCAGCAGCCTTCAGACTAGCGGAAAATACGAGCAGTACTTC. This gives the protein CASSLQTSGKYEQYF.

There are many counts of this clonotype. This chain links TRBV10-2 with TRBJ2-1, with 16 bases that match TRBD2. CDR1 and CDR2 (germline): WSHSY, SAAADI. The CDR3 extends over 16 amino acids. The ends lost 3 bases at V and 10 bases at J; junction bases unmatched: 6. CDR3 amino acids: CASSDPGTSGRGEQFF. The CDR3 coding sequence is TGCGCCAGCAGTGACCCAGGGACTAGCGGGAGGGGGGAGCAGTTCTTC.

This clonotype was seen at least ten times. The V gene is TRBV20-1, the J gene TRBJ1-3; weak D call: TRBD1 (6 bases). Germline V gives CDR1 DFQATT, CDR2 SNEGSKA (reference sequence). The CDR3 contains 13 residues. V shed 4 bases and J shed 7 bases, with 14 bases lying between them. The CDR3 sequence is CSANTGSGNTIYF. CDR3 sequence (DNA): TGCAGTGCTAACACAGGGTCAGGGAACACCATATATTTT.

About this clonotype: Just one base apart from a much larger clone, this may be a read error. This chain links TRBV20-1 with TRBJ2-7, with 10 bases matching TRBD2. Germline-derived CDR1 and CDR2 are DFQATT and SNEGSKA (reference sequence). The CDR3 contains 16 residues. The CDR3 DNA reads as TGCAGTGCTAGATCCGATAGTGCTAGCGGGAGCTACGAGCATTACTTC. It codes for CSARSDSASGSYEHYF.

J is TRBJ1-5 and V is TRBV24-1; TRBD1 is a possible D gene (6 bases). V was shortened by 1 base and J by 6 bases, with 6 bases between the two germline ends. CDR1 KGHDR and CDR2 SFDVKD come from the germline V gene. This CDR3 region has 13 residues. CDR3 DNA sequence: TGTGCCACCAGTGATTTCAGGGGTCAGCCCCAGCATTTT. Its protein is CATSDFRGQPQHF.

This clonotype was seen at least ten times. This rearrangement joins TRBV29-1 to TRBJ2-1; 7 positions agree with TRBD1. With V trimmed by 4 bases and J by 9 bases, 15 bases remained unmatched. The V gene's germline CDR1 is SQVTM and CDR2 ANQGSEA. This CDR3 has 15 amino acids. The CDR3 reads CSVASRIGTAGEQFF. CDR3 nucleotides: TGCAGCGTTGCCTCAAGGATCGGGACAGCTGGTGAGCAGTTCTTC.

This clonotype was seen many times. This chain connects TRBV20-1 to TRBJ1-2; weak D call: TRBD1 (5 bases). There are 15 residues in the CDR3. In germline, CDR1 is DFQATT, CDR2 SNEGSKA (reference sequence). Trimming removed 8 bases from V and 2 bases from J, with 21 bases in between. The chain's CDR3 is CSYPTFDSNNYGYTF. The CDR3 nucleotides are TGCAGTTATCCCACTTTTGACAGTAACAACTATGGCTACACCTTC.

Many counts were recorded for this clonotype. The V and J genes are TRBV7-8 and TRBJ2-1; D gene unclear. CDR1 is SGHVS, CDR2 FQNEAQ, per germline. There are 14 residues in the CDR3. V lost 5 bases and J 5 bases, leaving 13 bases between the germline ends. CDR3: CASSPGHRDNEQFF. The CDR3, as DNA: TGTGCCAGCAGCCCCGGGCATAGGGACAATGAGCAGTTCTTC.

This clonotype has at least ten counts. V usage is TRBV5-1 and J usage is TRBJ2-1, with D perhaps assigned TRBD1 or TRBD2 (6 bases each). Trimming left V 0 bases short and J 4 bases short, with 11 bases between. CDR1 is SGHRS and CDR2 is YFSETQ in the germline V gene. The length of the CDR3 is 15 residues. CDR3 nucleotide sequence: TGCGCCAGCAGCTTGGGGGGGGCGCGGTACAATGAGCAGTTCTTC. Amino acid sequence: CASSLGGARYNEQFF.

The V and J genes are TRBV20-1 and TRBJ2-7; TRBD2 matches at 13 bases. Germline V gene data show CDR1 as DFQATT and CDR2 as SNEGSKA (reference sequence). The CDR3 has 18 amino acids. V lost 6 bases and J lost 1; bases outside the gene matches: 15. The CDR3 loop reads CSAHRLAGGSFTSYEQYF. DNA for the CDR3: TGCAGTGCCCACCGACTAGCGGGGGGATCATTTACATCCTACGAGCAGTACTTC.

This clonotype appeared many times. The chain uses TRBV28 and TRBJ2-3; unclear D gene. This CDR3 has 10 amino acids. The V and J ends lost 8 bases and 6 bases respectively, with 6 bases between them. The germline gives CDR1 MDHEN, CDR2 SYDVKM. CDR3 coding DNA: TGTGCCAGCCACTCGGATACGCAGTATTTT. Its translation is CASHSDTQYF.

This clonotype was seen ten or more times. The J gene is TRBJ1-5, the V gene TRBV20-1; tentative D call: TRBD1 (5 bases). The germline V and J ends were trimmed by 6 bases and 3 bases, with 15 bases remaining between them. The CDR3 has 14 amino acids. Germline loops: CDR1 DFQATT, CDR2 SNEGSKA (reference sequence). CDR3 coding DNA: TGCAGTGCCTCCCTACAGGCGAACAATCAGCCCCAGCATTTT. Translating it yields CSASLQANNQPQHF.

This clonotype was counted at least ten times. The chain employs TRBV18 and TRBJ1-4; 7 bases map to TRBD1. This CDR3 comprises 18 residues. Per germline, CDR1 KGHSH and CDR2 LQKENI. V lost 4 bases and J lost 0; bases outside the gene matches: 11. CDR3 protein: CASSRASVGTATNEKLFF. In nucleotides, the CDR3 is TGTGCCAGCTCACGAGCATCGGTGGGGACAGCAACTAATGAAAAACTGTTTTTT. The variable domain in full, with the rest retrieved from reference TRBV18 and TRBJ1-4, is NAGVMQNPRHLVRRRGQEARLRCSPMKGHSHVYWYRQLPEEGLKFMVYLQKENIIDESGMPKERFSAEFPKEGPSILRIQQVVRGDSAAYFCASSRASVGTATNEKLFFGSGTQLSVL.

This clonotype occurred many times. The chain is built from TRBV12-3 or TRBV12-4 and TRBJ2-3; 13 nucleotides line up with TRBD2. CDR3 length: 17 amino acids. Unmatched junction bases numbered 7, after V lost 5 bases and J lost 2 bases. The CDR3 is CASSPGLAGAPTDTQYF. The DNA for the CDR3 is TGTGCCAGCAGTCCAGGACTAGCGGGGGCCCCCACAGATACGCAGTATTTT.

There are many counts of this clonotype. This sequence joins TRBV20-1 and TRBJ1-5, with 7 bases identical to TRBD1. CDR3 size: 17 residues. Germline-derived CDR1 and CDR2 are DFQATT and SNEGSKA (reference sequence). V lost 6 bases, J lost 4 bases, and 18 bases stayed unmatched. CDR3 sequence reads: CSAPARQGTDRNQPQHF. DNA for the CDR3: TGCAGTGCCCCAGCGCGTCAGGGGACAGATAGAAATCAGCCCCAGCATTTT.

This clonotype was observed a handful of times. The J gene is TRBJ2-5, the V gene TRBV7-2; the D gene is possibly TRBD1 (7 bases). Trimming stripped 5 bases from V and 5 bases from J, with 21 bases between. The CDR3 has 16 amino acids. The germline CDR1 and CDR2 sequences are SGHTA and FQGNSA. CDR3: CASSPSLLQGRETQYF. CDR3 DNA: TGTGCCAGCAGCCCATCGCTACTACAGGGGAGGGAGACCCAGTACTTC. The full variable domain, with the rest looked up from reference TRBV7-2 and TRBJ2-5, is GAGVSQSPSNKVTEKGKDVELRCDPISGHTALYWYRQSLGQGLEFLIYFQGNSAPDKSGLPSDRFSAERTGGSVSTLTIQRTQQEDSAVYLCASSPSLLQGRETQYFGPGTRLLVL.

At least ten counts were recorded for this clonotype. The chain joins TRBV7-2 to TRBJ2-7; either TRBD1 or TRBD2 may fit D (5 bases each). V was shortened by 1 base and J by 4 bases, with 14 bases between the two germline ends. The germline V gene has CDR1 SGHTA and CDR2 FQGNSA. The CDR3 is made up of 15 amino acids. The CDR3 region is CASSLERGTVYEQYF. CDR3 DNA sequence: TGTGCCAGCAGCTTAGAGAGGGGAACGGTATACGAGCAGTACTTC.